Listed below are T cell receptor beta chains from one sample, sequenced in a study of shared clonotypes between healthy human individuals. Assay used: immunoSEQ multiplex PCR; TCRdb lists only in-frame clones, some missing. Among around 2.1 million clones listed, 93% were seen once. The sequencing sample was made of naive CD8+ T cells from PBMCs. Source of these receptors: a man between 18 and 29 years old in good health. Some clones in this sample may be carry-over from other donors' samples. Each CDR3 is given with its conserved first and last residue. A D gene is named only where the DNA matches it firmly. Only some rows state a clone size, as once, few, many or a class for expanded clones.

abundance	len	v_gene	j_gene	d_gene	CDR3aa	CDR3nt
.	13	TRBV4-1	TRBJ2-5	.	CASSQRNQETQYF	TGCGCCAGCAGCCAGAGAAACCAAGAGACCCAGTACTTC
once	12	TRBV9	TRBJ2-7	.	CASSANWGEQYF	TGTGCCAGCAGCGCAAACTGGGGGGAGCAGTACTTC
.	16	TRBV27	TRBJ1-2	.	CASSFIRRGANYGYTF	TGTGCCAGCAGTTTCATAAGGAGGGGAGCTAACTATGGCTACACCTTC
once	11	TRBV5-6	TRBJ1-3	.	CASSQGNTIYF	TGTGCCAGCAGCCAAGGAAACACCATATATTTT
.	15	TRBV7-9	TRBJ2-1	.	CASSPGRRSGGEQFF	TGTGCCAGCAGCCCTGGTCGGAGGAGTGGGGGTGAGCAGTTCTTC
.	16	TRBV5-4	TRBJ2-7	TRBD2	CASSFRAGGRVDEQYF	TGTGCCAGCAGCTTTCGGGCTGGCGGGAGAGTAGACGAGCAGTACTTC
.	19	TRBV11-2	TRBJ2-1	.	CASSLVFGPGKRVHNEQFF	TGTGCCAGCAGCTTAGTTTTCGGGCCCGGTAAGCGGGTTCACAATGAGCAGTTCTTC
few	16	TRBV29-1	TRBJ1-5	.	CSVECRGDYSNQPQHF	TGCAGCGTTGAATGCAGGGGAGATTATAGCAATCAGCCCCAGCATTTT
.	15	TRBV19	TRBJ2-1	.	CASETGPGSYNEQFF	TGTGCCAGCGAAACGGGACCGGGTTCCTACAATGAGCAGTTCTTC
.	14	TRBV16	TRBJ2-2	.	CASSRTTNTGELFF	TGTGCCAGCAGCCGGACGACGAACACCGGGGAGCTGTTTTTT
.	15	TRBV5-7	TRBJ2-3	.	CASSLFGGHGDTQYF	TGTGCCAGCAGCTTGTTCGGAGGTCACGGAGATACGCAGTATTTT
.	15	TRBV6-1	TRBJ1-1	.	CASSEDWGLNTEAFF	TGTGCCAGCAGTGAGGATTGGGGGTTAAACACTGAAGCTTTCTTT
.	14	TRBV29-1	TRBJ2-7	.	CSVEDASLSYEQYF	TGCAGCGTGGAGGACGCGTCCCTTTCCTACGAGCAGTACTTC
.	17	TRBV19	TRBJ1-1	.	CASSIFLLASANTEAFF	TGTGCCAGTAGTATCTTCCTGTTGGCCTCTGCAAACACTGAAGCTTTCTTT
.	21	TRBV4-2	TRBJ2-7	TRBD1	CASSQEDRGQGSGILSYEQYF	TGTGCCAGCAGCCAAGAAGACAGGGGGCAAGGTAGCGGGATACTCTCCTACGAGCAGTACTTC
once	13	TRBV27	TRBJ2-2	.	CASSFGLTGELFF	TGTGCCAGCAGTTTCGGTTTAACCGGGGAGCTGTTTTTT
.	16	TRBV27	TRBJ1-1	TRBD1	CASSSLIDRGNTEAFF	TGTGCCAGCAGTTCCCTAATTGACAGGGGGAACACTGAAGCTTTCTTT
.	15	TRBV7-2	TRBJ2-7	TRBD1	CASTPHRDSSYEQYF	TGTGCCAGCACCCCCCACAGGGACAGCTCCTACGAGCAGTACTTC
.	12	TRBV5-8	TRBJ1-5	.	CASSLYLQPQHF	TGTGCCAGCAGCTTGTACCTTCAGCCCCAGCATTTT
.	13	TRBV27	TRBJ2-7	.	CASSFIPGDEQYF	TGTGCCAGCAGCTTTATCCCCGGGGACGAGCAGTACTTC
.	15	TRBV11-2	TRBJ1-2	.	CASSPRAPGSRGYTF	TGTGCCAGCAGCCCTAGGGCCCCAGGGTCGCGGGGCTACACCTTC
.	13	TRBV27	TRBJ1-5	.	CASRGRADQPQHF	TGTGCCAGCCGCGGCAGGGCCGATCAGCCCCAGCATTTT
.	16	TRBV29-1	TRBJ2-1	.	CSVEWWGPRNYNEQFF	TGCAGCGTTGAATGGTGGGGCCCGCGGAACTACAATGAGCAGTTCTTC
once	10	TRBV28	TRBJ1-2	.	CASGYYGYTF	TGTGCCAGCGGATACTATGGCTACACCTTC
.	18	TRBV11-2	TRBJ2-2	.	CASSFPSYPNQDTGELFF	TGTGCCAGCAGCTTTCCCTCTTACCCGAACCAGGACACCGGGGAGCTGTTTTTT
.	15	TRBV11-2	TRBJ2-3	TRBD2	CASSVGTSGTDTQYF	TGTGCCAGCAGCGTCGGGACTAGCGGCACAGATACGCAGTATTTT
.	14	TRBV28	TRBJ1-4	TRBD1	CASTRDSLNEKLFF	TGTGCCAGCACCCGGGACAGCCTTAATGAAAAACTGTTTTTT
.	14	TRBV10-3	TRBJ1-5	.	CAIRGQGGNQPQHF	TGTGCCATCAGGGGCCAGGGCGGCAATCAGCCCCAGCATTTT
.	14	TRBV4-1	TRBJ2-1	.	CASSRLGLFNEQFF	TGCGCCAGCAGCCGCTTAGGACTCTTCAATGAGCAGTTCTTC
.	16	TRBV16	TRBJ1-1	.	CASSQYVGEGNTEAFF	TGTGCCAGCAGCCAATACGTAGGGGAGGGGAACACTGAAGCTTTCTTT
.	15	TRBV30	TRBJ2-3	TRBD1	CAWGTASTSTDTQYF	TGTGCCTGGGGGACAGCGAGCACTAGCACAGATACGCAGTATTTT
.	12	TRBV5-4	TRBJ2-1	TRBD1	CASSTQGMGQFF	TGTGCCAGCAGCACACAGGGGATGGGGCAGTTCTTC
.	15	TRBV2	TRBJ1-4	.	CASSATGLLNEKLFF	TGTGCCAGCAGTGCAACAGGGTTACTTAATGAAAAACTGTTTTTT
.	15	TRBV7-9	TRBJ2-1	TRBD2	CASSAGSGDYNEQFF	TGTGCCAGCAGCGCCGGTAGCGGGGATTACAATGAGCAGTTCTTC
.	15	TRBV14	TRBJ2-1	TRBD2	CASSHGLALYNEQFF	TGTGCCAGCAGCCACGGACTAGCGTTATACAATGAGCAGTTCTTC
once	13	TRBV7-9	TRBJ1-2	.	CASSPPALDGYTF	TGTGCCAGCAGCCCCCCGGCTTTGGATGGCTACACCTTC
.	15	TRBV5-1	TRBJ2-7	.	CASSPTRGRPYEQYF	TGCGCCAGCAGCCCCACGCGAGGGAGACCCTACGAGCAGTACTTC
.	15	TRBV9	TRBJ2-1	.	CASSHSPNSDNEQFF	TGTGCCAGCAGCCATTCCCCGAACAGTGACAATGAGCAGTTCTTC
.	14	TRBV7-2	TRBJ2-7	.	CASSFFPGSYEQYF	TGTGCCAGCAGCTTCTTCCCAGGGTCCTACGAGCAGTACTTC
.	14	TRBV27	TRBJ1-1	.	CASSLRSANTEAFF	TGTGCCAGCAGTTTGAGATCGGCGAACACTGAAGCTTTCTTT
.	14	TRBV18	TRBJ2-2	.	CASSPPTGAGELFF	TGTGCCAGCTCACCACCGACGGGGGCCGGGGAGCTGTTTTTT
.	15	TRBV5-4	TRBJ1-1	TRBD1	CASSFPGQGDTEAFF	TGTGCCAGCAGCTTCCCTGGACAGGGGGACACTGAAGCTTTCTTT
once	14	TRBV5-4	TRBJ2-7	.	CASSLNKLTYEQYF	TGTGCCAGCAGCTTGAACAAGTTGACCTACGAGCAGTACTTC
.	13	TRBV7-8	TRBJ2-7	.	CASSLPGDYEQYF	TGTGCCAGCAGCTTACCCGGCGACTACGAGCAGTACTTC
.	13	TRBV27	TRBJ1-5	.	CASSSSGYQPQHF	TGTGCCAGCAGTTCCTCGGGATATCAGCCCCAGCATTTT
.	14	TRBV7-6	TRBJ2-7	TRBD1	CASSDRDRLYEQYF	TGTGCCAGCAGCGACCGGGACAGGCTATACGAGCAGTACTTC
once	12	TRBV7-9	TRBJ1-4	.	CASSLARGELFF	TGTGCCAGCAGCTTAGCCCGAGGGGAACTGTTTTTT
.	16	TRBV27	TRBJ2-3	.	CAISPGLGRSTDTQYF	TGTGCCATTTCCCCGGGGTTAGGGAGGAGCACAGATACGCAGTATTTT
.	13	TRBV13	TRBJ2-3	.	CASSHPPEDTQYF	TGTGCCAGCAGCCACCCCCCCGAGGATACGCAGTATTTT
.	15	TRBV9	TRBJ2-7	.	CASSVGTGRTYEQYF	TGTGCCAGCAGCGTAGGTACAGGAAGGACCTACGAGCAGTACTTC
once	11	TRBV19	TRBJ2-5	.	CASTSDGTQYF	TGTGCCAGTACTTCCGACGGGACCCAGTACTTC
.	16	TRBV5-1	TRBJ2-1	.	CASSPGLPSSYNEQFF	TGCGCCAGCAGCCCCGGGCTGCCCTCAAGTTACAATGAGCAGTTCTTC
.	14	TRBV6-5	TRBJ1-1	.	CASSYEMGSTEAFF	TGTGCCAGCAGTTACGAGATGGGATCCACTGAAGCTTTCTTT
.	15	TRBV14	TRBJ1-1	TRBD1	CASSLRGTGYYEAFF	TGTGCCAGCAGCCTAAGAGGGACAGGGTACTACGAAGCTTTCTTT
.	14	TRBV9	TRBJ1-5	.	CASSVNRGNQPQHF	TGTGCCAGCAGCGTTAACAGGGGCAATCAGCCCCAGCATTTT
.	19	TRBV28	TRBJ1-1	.	CASSLLFMGGRTMNTEAFF	TGTGCCAGCAGTTTACTATTCATGGGAGGACGGACTATGAACACTGAAGCTTTCTTT
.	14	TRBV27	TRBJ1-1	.	CASSLSAVNTEAFF	TGTGCCAGCAGTTTATCCGCGGTGAACACTGAAGCTTTCTTT